The rows below give T cell receptor beta chains drawn from one sample of a study of neurological immune-mediated disorders. Via MiXCR, TCRdb re-called the 5' RACE reads, giving one row per CDR3 protein. The repertoire holds about 65,000 distinct CDR3 sequences, with 4.1% as singletons. Input material: PBMCs. The receptor set was obtained from a man between 45 and 60 years old with multiple sclerosis. Each CDR3 is given with its conserved first and last residue. Fields, in order: D gene, V gene, J gene, clone size, CDR3 protein, CDR3 DNA. The D gene is left open where the match is weak. A clone size is listed for some rows: how often the clone was seen (once, few, many), or a class if it is expanded.

>NA|TRBV5-4|TRBJ2-5|many
CASSGGTGEETQYF
TGTGCCAGCAGCGGGGGGACGGGTGAAGAGACCCAGTACTTC
>NA|TRBV6-5|TRBJ2-2|many
CASYRGPNTGELFF
TGTGCCAGCTATCGGGGGCCGAACACCGGGGAGCTGTTTTTT
>TRBD1|TRBV4-3|TRBJ2-7|many
CASSQVNRDSYEQYF
TGCGCCAGCAGCCAAGTCAACCGGGACAGCTACGAGCAGTACTTC
>NA|TRBV4-1|TRBJ1-2|many
CASSQSGTWSYGYTF
TGCGCCAGCAGCCAATCCGGGACATGGTCCTATGGCTACACCTTC
>TRBD1|TRBV10-3|TRBJ1-2|many
CAITEGPGGPYGYTF
TGTGCCATCACAGAAGGGCCAGGGGGCCCGTATGGCTACACCTTC
>NA|TRBV4-2|TRBJ2-2|many
CASSQEGQPMNTGELFF
TGTGCCAGCAGCCAAGAAGGCCAGCCGATGAACACCGGGGAGCTGTTTTTT
>NA|TRBV6-6|TRBJ1-1|many
CASSEQWLEAFF
TGTGCCAGCTCGGAACAGTGGCTTGAAGCTTTCTTT
>TRBD1|TRBV9|TRBJ1-1|many
CASSARQGRGFTEAFF
TGTGCCAGCAGCGCCAGACAGGGGAGAGGATTCACTGAAGCTTTCTTT
>NA|TRBV5-5|TRBJ1-2|many
CASLPRGGAGGYTF
TGTGCCAGCCTCCCTCGGGGGGGCGCGGGTGGCTACACCTTC
>NA|TRBV12-3/TRBV12-4|TRBJ2-1|many
CASSEGWNEQFF
TGTGCCAGCAGCGAAGGATGGAATGAGCAGTTCTTC
>NA|TRBV21-1|TRBJ2-3|many
CALRRNQGGWRTDTQYF
TGTGCCCTAAGAAGGAATCAGGGGGGATGGCGCACAGATACGCAGTATTTT
>NA|TRBV5-6|TRBJ2-1|many
CASSETGDFPKQFF
TGTGCCAGCAGCGAGACAGGAGACTTCCCGAAGCAGTTCTTC
>NA|TRBV29-1|TRBJ2-1|many
CSVRDGGPYNEQFF
TGCAGCGTTCGAGACGGGGGGCCGTACAATGAGCAGTTCTTC
>NA|TRBV20-1|TRBJ2-7|many
CSARERDSVSSYEQYF
TGCAGTGCTAGAGAACGCGACAGTGTGAGCTCCTACGAGCAGTACTTC
>NA|TRBV12-3/TRBV12-4|TRBJ1-1|many
CASSRGAEELNTEAFF
TGTGCCAGCAGTCGGGGGGCGGAAGAGTTGAACACTGAAGCTTTCTTT
>NA|TRBV3-1|TRBJ1-5|many
CASSRIGEQPQHF
TGTGCCAGCAGCCGCATAGGGGAACAGCCCCAGCATTTT
>NA|TRBV7-8|TRBJ2-1|many
CASSFKQGNNEQFF
TGTGCCAGCAGCTTTAAACAGGGTAACAATGAGCAGTTCTTC
>NA|TRBV29-1|TRBJ1-4|many
CSVEDREKLFF
TGCAGCGTTGAAGATAGGGAAAAACTGTTTTTT
>TRBD2|TRBV4-1|TRBJ2-7|many
CASSPWRGDSYEQYF
TGCGCCAGCAGCCCTTGGCGGGGGGACTCCTACGAGCAGTACTTC
>TRBD1|TRBV20-1|TRBJ2-5|many
CSARGGTGVMTQYF
TGCAGTGCTAGGGGGGGGACAGGGGTGATGACCCAGTACTTC
>NA|TRBV10-3|TRBJ1-1|few
CAIKIDTNTEAFF
TGTGCCATCAAGATTGACACGAACACTGAAGCTTTCTTT
>NA|TRBV7-9|TRBJ2-2|many
CASSGAGTGELFF
TGTGCCAGCAGCGGGGCTGGCACCGGGGAGCTGTTTTTT
>TRBD1|TRBV12-3/TRBV12-4|TRBJ1-5|many
CASSFRGRGDQPQHF
TGTGCCAGCAGTTTCAGGGGGCGCGGGGATCAGCCCCAGCATTTT
>NA|TRBV20-1|TRBJ2-2|many
CSTRGGTVTGELFF
TGCAGTACGCGAGGGGGGACAGTGACCGGGGAGCTGTTTTTT
>NA|TRBV12-3/TRBV12-4|TRBJ1-3|many
CASSLAQGGNTIYF
TGTGCCAGCAGTTTAGCACAGGGAGGAAACACCATATATTTT
>TRBD1|TRBV20-1|TRBJ1-2|many
CSADRGLSGYTF
TGCAGTGCGGACAGGGGCCTTTCCGGCTACACCTTC
>NA|TRBV10-2|TRBJ1-1|many
CASSDIGGRSTNTEAFF
TGCGCCAGCAGTGATATAGGGGGGAGGAGTACAAACACTGAAGCTTTCTTT
>NA|TRBV15|TRBJ2-4|many
CATSSQDMGSRNIQYF
TGTGCCACCAGCAGCCAGGATATGGGTAGTAGAAACATTCAGTACTTC
>NA|TRBV20-1|TRBJ2-1|many
CSPQPGLNEQFF
TGCAGTCCACAACCGGGGCTAAATGAGCAGTTCTTC
>TRBD1|TRBV6-2/TRBV6-3|TRBJ1-1|many
CASSPLPDRVGAFF
TGTGCCAGCAGCCCTCTACCAGACAGGGTTGGAGCTTTCTTT
>NA|TRBV28|TRBJ1-2|many
CASGVNYGYTF
TGTGCCAGCGGAGTTAACTATGGCTACACCTTC
>NA|TRBV15|TRBJ2-1|many
CATSRVAGSYNEQFF
TGTGCCACCAGCAGAGTGGCGGGCTCCTACAATGAGCAGTTCTTC
>NA|TRBV20-1|TRBJ1-2|many
CSREGTANYGYTF
TGCAGTCGGGAAGGGACGGCGAACTATGGCTACACCTTC
>TRBD1|TRBV7-8|TRBJ2-7|many
CASSSRQGLEQYF
TGTGCCAGCAGCTCCCGACAGGGCCTCGAGCAGTACTTC
>NA|TRBV19|TRBJ1-5|NA
CASSIHPQLNQPQHF
TGTGCCAGTAGTATTCATCCCCAGCTCAATCAGCCCCAGCATTTT
>NA|TRBV12-3/TRBV12-4|TRBJ1-4|many
CASSFGGNFLLNEKLFF
TGTGCCAGCAGTTTTGGGGGGAACTTTCTTCTTAATGAAAAACTGTTTTTT
>TRBD1|TRBV28|TRBJ2-1|many
CASNSGTVYVNEQFF
TGTGCCAGCAATTCCGGGACAGTTTATGTCAATGAGCAGTTCTTC
>NA|TRBV2|TRBJ2-2|many
CASMTDSNTGELFF
TGTGCCAGTATGACAGATTCGAACACCGGGGAGCTGTTTTTT